This TCR beta chain was recovered during a study of CD4 T cells in relation to SARS-CoV-2 and coronaviruses. The wider study: TCR beta CDR3s were sequenced after approximately ten-day antigen culture of PBMCs. The HLA restriction of the shared crossreactive spike epitopes was mapped. Overall study results and limits: In roughly 61% of donors, memory CD4+ clonotypes crossrecognized SARS-CoV-2 and at least one common cold coronavirus spike.

CD4+ T cells from unexposed donors were obtained before the COVID-19 pandemic (2011-2018). CD4+ T cells were isolated from the cells after 10 days of culture. As cell numbers allowed, unexposed-donor CD4+ T cells faced SARS-CoV-2 S/N and four cold-coronavirus spikes. The assay was immunoSEQ multiplex PCR, and TCRdb's table has in-frame clones only and misses some. The repertoire holds around 16,000 clones, with approximately 80% as singletons. V lost 1 base and J lost 4, with 20 bases in between. In germline, CDR1 is SGHTA, CDR2 FQGNSA. The CDR3 sequence is 17 residues long. Details on this clone: What it binds is unknown.

The sequence came from a human donor in good health. The gene calls are TRBV7-2 and TRBJ2-7, with D perhaps TRBD2 (6 bases). What was sequenced was CD4+ T cells from PBMCs, cultured in vitro. In DNA, the CDR3 is TGTGCCAGCAGCTTAGTGGGGGACCGTAGCGGAAAATACGAGCAGTACTTC. Residues: CASSLVGDRSGKYEQYF.